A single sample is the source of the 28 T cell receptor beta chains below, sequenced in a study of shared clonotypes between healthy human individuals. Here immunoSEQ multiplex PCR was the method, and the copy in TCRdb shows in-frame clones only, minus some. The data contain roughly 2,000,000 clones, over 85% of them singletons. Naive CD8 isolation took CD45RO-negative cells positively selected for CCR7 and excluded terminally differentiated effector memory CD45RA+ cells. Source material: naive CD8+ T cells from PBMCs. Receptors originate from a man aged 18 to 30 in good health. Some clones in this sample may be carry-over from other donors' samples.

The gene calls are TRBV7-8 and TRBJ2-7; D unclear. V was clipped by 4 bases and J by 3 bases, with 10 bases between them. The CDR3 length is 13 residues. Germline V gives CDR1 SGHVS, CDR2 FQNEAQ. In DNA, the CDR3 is TGTGCCAGCAGCTCCCGACCTCTCTACGAGCAGTACTTC. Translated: CASSSRPLYEQYF.

The CDR3 DNA is TGTGCCAGCATGAGGAGCTCCTACAATGAGCAGTTCTTC. Its protein product is CASMRSSYNEQFF. This sequence joins TRBV6-5 and TRBJ2-1; unclear D gene. The germline V and J ends were trimmed by 7 bases and 0 bases, with 7 bases remaining between them. This CDR3 has 13 amino acids. Per germline, CDR1 MNHEY and CDR2 SVGAGI.

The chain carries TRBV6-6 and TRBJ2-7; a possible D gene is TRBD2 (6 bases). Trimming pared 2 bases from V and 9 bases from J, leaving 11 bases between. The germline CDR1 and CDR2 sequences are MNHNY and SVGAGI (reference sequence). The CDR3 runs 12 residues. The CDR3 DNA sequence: TGTGCCAGCAGTTACGGCGGGACGGGGCAGTACTTC. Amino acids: CASSYGGTGQYF.

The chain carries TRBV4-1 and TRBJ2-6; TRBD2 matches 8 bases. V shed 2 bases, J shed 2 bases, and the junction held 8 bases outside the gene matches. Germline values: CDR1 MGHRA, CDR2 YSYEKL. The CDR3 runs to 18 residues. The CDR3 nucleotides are TGCGCCAGCAGCCAATTCGGGACTAGGATGCCTGGGGCCAACGTCCTGACTTTC. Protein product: CASSQFGTRMPGANVLTF.

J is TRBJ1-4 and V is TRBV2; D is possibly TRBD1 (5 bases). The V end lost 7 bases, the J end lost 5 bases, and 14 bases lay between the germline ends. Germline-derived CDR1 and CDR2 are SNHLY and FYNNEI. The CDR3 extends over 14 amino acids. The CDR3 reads CASTSGPMNEKLFF. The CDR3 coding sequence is TGTGCCAGCACATCGGGACCCATGAATGAAAAACTGTTTTTT.

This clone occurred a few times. This chain's CDR3 is CASSPGSEKLFF. The CDR3 nucleotides are TGTGCCAGCAGCCCAGGGTCTGAAAAACTGTTTTTT. V usage is TRBV6-5 and J usage is TRBJ1-4; tentatively, D is TRBD1 (5 bases). The germline V gene has CDR1 MNHEY and CDR2 SVGAGI. V gave up 6 bases and J gave up 7 bases, with 9 bases separating them. The CDR3 consists of 12 residues.

The CDR3, as DNA: TGTGCCAGCAGCCGATACGGGACTTCCACAGATACGCAGTATTTT. Protein sequence: CASSRYGTSTDTQYF. The chain employs TRBV13 and TRBJ2-3; TRBD2 might be the D (6 bases). There are 15 residues in the CDR3. V dropped 5 bases and J dropped 2 bases, with 14 bases sitting between them. CDR1 and CDR2 from the germline V gene are PRHDT and FYEKMQ (reference sequence).

CDR3 nucleotide sequence: TGTGCCAGCAGTTTAATAGGGACTAGCGGTTCGAGCTCCTACGAGCAGTACTTC. Amino acid sequence: CASSLIGTSGSSSYEQYF. V gene TRBV27 combines with J gene TRBJ2-7; 11 positions match TRBD2. The V and J ends lost 2 bases and 0 bases, in that order; junction bases with no gene match: 9. Germline CDR1 MNHEY, CDR2 SMNVEV (reference sequence). This CDR3 region has 18 residues.

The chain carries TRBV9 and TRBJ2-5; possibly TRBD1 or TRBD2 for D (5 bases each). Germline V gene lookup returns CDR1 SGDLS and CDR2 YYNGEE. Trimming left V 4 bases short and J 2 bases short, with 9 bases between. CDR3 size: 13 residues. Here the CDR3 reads CASSRGLQETQYF. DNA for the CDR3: TGTGCCAGCAGCCGGGGCTTACAAGAGACCCAGTACTTC.

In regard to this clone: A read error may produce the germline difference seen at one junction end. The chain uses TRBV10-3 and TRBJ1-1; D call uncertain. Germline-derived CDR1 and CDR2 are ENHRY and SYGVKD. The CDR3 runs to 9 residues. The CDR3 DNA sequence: TGTGCCATCAGTGAGCGTCAGTACTTT. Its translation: CAISERQYF.

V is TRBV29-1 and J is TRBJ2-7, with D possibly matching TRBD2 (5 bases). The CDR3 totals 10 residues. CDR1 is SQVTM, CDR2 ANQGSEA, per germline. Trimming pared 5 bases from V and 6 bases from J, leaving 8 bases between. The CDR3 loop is CSVLRGEQYF. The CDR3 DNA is TGCAGCGTTCTTCGGGGCGAGCAGTACTTC.

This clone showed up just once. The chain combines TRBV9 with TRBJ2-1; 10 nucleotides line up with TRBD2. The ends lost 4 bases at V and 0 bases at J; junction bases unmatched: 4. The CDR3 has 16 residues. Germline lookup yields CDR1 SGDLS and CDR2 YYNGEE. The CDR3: CASSSRTSGSYNEQFF. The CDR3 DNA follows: TGTGCCAGCAGCTCCCGGACTAGCGGCTCCTACAATGAGCAGTTCTTC. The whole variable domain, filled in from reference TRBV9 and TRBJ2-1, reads DSGVTQTPKHLITATGQRVTLRCSPRSGDLSVYWYQQSLDQGLQFLIQYYNGEERAKGNILERFSAQQFPDLHSELNLSSLELGDSALYFCASSSRTSGSYNEQFFGPGTRLTVL.

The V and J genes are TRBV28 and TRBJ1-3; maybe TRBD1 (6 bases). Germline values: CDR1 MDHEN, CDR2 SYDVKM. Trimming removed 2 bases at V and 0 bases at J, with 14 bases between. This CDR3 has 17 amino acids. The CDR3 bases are TGTGCCAGCAGTTTACTTGTCAGGGGCAACTCTGGAAACACCATATATTTT. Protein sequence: CASSLLVRGNSGNTIYF.

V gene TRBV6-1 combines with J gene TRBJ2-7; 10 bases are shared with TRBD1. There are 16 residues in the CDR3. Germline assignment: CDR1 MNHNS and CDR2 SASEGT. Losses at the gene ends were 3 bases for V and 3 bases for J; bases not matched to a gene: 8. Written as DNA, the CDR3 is TGTGCCAGCAGTGAGGGCCGGGGACAGGGGCTCTACGAGCAGTACTTC. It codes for CASSEGRGQGLYEQYF.

In DNA form, the CDR3 reads TGTGCCAGTAGTCCTCTGGCCTGGGACGGCCTCAGCGGGACTGAAGCTTTCTTT. This codes for CASSPLAWDGLSGTEAFF. The V call is TRBV19, the J call TRBJ1-1; D is possibly TRBD1 (5 bases). Per the germline V gene, CDR1 is LNHDA and CDR2 is SQIVND (reference sequence). CDR3 size: 18 residues. V was pared by 5 bases and J by 5 bases, with 27 bases between. Drawing the rest from reference TRBV19 and TRBJ1-1, the complete variable domain is DGGITQSPKYLFRKEGQNVTLSCEQNLNHDAMYWYRQDPGQGLRLIYYSQIVNDFQKGDIAEGYSVSREKKESFPLTVTSAQKNPTAFYLCASSPLAWDGLSGTEAFFGQGTRLTVV.

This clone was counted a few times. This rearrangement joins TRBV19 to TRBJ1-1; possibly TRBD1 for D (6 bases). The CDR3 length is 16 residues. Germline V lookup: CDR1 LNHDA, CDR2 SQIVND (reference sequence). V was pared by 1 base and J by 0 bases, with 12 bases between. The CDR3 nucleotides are TGTGCCAGTAGTATAGCAGGGGCTTATATGAACACTGAAGCTTTCTTT. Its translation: CASSIAGAYMNTEAFF.

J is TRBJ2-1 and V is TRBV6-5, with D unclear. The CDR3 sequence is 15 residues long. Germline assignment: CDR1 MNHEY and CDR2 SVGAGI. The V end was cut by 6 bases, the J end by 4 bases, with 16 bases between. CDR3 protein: CASSPGQLLYNEQFF. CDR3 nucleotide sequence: TGTGCCAGCAGCCCCGGGCAGCTTCTTTACAATGAGCAGTTCTTC.

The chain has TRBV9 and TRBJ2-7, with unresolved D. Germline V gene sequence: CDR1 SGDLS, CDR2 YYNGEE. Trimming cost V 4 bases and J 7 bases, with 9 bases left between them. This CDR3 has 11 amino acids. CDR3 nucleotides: TGTGCCAGCAGCTTCTCATCAGAGCAGTACTTC. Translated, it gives CASSFSSEQYF.

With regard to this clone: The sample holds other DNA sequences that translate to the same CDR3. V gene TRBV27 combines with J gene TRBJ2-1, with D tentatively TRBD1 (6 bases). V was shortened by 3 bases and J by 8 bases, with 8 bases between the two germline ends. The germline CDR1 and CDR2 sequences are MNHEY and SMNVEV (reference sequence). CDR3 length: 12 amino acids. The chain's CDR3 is CASSFRGHEQFF. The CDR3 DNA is TGTGCCAGCAGTTTCAGGGGTCATGAGCAGTTCTTC.

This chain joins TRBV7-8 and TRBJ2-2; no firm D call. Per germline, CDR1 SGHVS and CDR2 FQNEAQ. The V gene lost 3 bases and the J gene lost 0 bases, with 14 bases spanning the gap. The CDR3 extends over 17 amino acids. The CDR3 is CASSFLSGLANTGELFF. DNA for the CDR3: TGTGCCAGCAGCTTTCTTTCAGGCCTCGCGAACACCGGGGAGCTGTTTTTT.

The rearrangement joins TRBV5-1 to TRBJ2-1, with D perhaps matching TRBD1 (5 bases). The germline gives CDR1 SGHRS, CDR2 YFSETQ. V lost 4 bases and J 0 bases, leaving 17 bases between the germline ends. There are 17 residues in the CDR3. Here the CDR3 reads CASSPRQPPGSYNEQFF. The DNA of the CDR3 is TGCGCCAGCAGCCCGAGACAGCCCCCTGGCTCCTACAATGAGCAGTTCTTC.

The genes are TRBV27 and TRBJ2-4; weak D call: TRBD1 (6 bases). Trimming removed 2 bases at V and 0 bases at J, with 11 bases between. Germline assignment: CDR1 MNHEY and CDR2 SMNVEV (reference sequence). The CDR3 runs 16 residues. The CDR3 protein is CASSLRGQLAKNIQYF. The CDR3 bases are TGTGCCAGCAGTTTAAGAGGACAGCTAGCCAAAAACATTCAGTACTTC.

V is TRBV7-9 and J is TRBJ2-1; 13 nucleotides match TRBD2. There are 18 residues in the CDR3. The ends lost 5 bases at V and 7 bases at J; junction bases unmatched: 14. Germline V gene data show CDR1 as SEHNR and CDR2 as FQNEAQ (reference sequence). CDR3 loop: CASSPPPGLAGISNEQFF. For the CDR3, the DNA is TGTGCCAGCAGCCCCCCCCCGGGACTAGCGGGAATTTCGAATGAGCAGTTCTTC.

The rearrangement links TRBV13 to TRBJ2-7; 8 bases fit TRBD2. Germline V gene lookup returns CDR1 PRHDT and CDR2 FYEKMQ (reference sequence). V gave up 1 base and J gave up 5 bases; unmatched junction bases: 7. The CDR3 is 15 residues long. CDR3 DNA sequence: TGTGCCAGCAGCTTAGATGGGCGGGAGGTCGACGAGCAGTACTTC. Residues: CASSLDGREVDEQYF.

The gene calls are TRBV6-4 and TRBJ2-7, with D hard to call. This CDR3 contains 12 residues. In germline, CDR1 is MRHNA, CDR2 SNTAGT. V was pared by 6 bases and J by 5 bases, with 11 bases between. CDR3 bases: TGTGCCAGCAGAGAGTTATTCGACGAGCAGTACTTC. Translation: CASRELFDEQYF.

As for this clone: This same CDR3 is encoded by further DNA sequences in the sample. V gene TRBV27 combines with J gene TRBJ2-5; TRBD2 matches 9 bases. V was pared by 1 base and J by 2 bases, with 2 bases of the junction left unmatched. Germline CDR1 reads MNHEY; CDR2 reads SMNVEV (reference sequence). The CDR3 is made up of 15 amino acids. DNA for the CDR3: TGTGCCAGCAGTTTATTAGCGGGAGTGCAAGAGACCCAGTACTTC. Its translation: CASSLLAGVQETQYF.

The CDR3 sequence: CATTNGAPSGHIYGYTF. CDR3 nucleotides: TGTGCCACAACTAACGGGGCCCCATCGGGACACATCTATGGCTACACCTTC. The chain is built from TRBV7-9 and TRBJ1-2; possible D gene TRBD1, 6 bases. Germline V lookup: CDR1 SEHNR, CDR2 FQNEAQ (reference sequence). The V end lost 10 bases, the J end lost 4 bases, and 28 bases lay between the germline ends. The CDR3 spans 17 residues.

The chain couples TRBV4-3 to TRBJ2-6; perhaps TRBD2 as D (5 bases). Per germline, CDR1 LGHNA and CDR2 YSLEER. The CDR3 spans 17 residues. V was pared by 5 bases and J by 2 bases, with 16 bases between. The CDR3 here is CASSFQVTGAGANVLTF. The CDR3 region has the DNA TGCGCCAGCAGCTTTCAAGTTACCGGGGCTGGGGCCAACGTCCTGACTTTC.